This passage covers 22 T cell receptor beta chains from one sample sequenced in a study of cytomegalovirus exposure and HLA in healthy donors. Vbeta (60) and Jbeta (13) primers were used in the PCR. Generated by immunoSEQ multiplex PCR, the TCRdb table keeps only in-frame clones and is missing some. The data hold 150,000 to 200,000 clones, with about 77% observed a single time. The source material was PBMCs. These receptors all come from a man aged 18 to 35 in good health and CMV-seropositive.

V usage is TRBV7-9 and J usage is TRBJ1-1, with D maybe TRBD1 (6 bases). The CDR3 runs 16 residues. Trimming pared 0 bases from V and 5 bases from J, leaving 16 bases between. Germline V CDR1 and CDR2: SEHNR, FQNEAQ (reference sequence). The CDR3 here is CASSLAAGVSGTEAFF. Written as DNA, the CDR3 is TGTGCCAGCAGCTTAGCAGCAGGGGTCTCGGGGACTGAAGCTTTCTTT.

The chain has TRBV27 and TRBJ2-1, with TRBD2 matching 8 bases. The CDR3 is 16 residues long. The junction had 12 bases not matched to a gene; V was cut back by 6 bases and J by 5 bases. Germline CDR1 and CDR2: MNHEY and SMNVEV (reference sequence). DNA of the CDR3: TGTGCCAGCAGCCGCACTGCGGGCGGGGGGAACAATGAGCAGTTCTTC. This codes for CASSRTAGGGNNEQFF.

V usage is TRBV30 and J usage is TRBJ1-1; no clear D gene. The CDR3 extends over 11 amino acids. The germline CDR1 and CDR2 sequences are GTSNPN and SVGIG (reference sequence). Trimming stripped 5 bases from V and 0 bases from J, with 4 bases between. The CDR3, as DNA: TGTGCCTGGGGCCTGAACACTGAAGCTTTCTTT. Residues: CAWGLNTEAFF.

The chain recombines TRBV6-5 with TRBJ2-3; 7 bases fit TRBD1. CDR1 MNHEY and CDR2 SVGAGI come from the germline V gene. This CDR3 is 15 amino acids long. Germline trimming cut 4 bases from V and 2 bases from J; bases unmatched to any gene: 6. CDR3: CASSSGRGFTDTQYF. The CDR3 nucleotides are TGTGCCAGCAGTTCTGGCAGGGGGTTCACAGATACGCAGTATTTT.

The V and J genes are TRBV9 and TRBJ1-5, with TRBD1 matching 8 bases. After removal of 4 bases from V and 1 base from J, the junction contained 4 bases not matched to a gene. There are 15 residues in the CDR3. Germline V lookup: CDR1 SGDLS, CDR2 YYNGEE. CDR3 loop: CASSLQGGSNQPQHF. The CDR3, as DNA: TGTGCCAGCAGCCTACAGGGGGGCAGCAATCAGCCCCAGCATTTT.

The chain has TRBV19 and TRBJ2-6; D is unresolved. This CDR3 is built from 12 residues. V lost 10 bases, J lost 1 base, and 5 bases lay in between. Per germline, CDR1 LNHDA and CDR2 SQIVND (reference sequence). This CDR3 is CATGSGANVLTF. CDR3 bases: TGTGCCACCGGGTCTGGGGCCAACGTCCTGACTTTC.

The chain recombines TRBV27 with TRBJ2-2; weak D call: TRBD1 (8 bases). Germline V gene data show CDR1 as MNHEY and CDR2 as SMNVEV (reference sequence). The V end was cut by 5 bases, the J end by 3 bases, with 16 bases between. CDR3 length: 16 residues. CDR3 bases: TGTGCCAGCAGTCACAGGACAGGGAGGGACACCGGGGAGCTGTTTTTT. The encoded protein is CASSHRTGRDTGELFF.

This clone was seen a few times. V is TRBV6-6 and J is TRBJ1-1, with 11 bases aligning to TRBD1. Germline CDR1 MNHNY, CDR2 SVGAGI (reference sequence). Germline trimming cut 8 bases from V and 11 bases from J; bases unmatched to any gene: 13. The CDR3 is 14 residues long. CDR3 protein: CASRAGQGGERAFF. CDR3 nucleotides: TGTGCCAGCCGGGCGGGACAGGGGGGAGAGAGGGCTTTCTTT.

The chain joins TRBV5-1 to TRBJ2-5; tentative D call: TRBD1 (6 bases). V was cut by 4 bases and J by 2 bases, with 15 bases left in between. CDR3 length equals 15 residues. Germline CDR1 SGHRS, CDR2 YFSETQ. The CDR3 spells CASSPQQGLQETQYF. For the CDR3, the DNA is TGCGCCAGCAGCCCCCAGCAGGGGTTACAAGAGACCCAGTACTTC.

The CDR3 protein is CASSVGGTGPWEQYF. CDR3 sequence (DNA): TGTGCCAGCAGCGTAGGGGGGACAGGGCCTTGGGAGCAGTACTTC. The V and J genes are TRBV9 and TRBJ2-7; 9 nucleotides line up with TRBD1. The CDR3 spans 15 residues. V shed 0 bases and J 7 bases; nucleotides not matched to a gene: 8. Germline V CDR1 and CDR2: SGDLS, YYNGEE.

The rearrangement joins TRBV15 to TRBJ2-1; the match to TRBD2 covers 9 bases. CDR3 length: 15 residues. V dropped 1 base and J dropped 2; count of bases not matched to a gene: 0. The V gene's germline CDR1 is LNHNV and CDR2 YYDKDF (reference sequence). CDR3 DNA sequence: TGTGCCACCAGCAGAGCTAGCGGGACCTACAATGAGCAGTTCTTC. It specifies CATSRASGTYNEQFF.

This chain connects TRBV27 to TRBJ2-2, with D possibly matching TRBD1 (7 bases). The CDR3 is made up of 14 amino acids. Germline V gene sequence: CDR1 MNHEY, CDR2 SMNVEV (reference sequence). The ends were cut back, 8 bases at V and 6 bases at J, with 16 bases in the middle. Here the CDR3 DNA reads TGTGCCAGCTGGACCAGGGGGAGGTCCGGGGAGCTGTTTTTT. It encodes CASWTRGRSGELFF.

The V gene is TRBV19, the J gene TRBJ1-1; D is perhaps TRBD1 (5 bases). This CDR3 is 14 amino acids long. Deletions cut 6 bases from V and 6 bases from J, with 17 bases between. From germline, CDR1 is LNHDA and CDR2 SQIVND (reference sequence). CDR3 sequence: CASRLLEGHSEAFF. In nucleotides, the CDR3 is TGTGCCAGTAGGTTGCTGGAAGGACACTCTGAAGCTTTCTTT.

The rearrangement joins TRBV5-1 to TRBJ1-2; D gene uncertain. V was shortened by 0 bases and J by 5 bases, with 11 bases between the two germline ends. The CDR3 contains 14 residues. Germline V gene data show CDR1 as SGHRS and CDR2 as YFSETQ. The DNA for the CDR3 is TGCGCCAGCAGCTTGGGCACAATAACGTATGGCTACACCTTC. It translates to CASSLGTITYGYTF.

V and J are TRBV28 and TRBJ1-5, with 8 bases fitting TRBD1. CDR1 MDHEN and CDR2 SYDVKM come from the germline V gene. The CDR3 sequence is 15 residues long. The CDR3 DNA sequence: TGTGCGACCGCCTTGGACAGGGTGGACCGTCAGCCCCAGCATTTT. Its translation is CATALDRVDRQPQHF.

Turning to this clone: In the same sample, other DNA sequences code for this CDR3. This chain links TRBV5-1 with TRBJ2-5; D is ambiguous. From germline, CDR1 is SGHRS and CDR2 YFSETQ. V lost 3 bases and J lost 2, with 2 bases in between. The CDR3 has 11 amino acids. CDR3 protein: CASSSQETQYF. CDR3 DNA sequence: TGCGCCAGCAGCTCTCAAGAGACCCAGTACTTC.

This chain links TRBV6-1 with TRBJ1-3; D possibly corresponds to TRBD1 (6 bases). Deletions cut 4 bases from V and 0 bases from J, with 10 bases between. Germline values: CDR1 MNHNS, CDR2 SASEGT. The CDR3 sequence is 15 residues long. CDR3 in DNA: TGTGCCAGCAGTGCCGTACAGGGCTCTGGAAACACCATATATTTT. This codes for CASSAVQGSGNTIYF.

Here the CDR3 reads CSVDMVAGGSSYNEQFF. For the CDR3, the DNA is TGCAGCGTTGACATGGTAGCGGGGGGGTCCTCCTACAATGAGCAGTTCTTC. The chain carries TRBV29-1 and TRBJ2-1, with 11 bases identical to TRBD2. CDR3 length equals 17 residues. Germline lookup yields CDR1 SQVTM and CDR2 ANQGSEA. V dropped 3 bases and J dropped 0; count of bases not matched to a gene: 7.

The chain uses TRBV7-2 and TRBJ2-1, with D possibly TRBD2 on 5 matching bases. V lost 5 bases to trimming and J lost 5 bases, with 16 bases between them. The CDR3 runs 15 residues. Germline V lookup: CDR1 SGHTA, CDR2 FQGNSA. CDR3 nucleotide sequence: TGTGCCAGCAGCCCCGGACTCCTACTTAACAATGAGCAGTTCTTC. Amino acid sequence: CASSPGLLLNNEQFF.

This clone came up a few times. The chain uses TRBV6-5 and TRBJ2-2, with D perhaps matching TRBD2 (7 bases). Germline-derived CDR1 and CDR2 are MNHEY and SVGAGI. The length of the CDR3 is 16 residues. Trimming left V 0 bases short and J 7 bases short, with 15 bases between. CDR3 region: CASSYSRGAGSGELFF. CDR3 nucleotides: TGTGCCAGCAGTTACTCACGGGGGGCTGGGAGCGGGGAGCTGTTTTTT.

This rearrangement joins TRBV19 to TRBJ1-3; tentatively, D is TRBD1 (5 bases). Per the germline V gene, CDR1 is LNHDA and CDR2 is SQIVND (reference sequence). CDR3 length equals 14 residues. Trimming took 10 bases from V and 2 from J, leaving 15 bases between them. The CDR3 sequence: CATKTEPAGNTIYF. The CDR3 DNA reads TGTGCCACAAAGACAGAACCGGCTGGAAACACCATATATTTT. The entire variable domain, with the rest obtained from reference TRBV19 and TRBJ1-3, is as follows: DGGITQSPKYLFRKEGQNVTLSCEQNLNHDAMYWYRQDPGQGLRLIYYSQIVNDFQKGDIAEGYSVSREKKESFPLTVTSAQKNPTAFYLCATKTEPAGNTIYFGEGSWLTVV.

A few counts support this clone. CDR3 in DNA: TGTGCCTGGAGTCTCACAGGGGCGAGCGAGCAGTACTTC. Residues: CAWSLTGASEQYF. The rearrangement joins TRBV30 to TRBJ2-7; 7 bases are a match to TRBD1. This CDR3 contains 13 residues. Germline V gene data show CDR1 as GTSNPN and CDR2 as SVGIG (reference sequence). V gave up 2 bases and J gave up 6 bases; unmatched junction bases: 7.